The present entry profiles one T cell receptor (beta chain) with its context. The antigen is undetermined. PCR was performed using 60 Vbeta and 13 Jbeta primers. The method was immunoSEQ multiplex PCR; TCRdb's version includes in-frame clones alone and lacks a portion of them. The sample lists around 120,000 clones; about four fifths were seen once. The source of the sample is a study of cytomegalovirus exposure and HLA in healthy donors. Overall study: From HLA-typed donors, an early data release held tens of millions of unique TCRs. Genotyping showed approximately 81% of about 370 donors falling in the Caucasian-associated ancestry cluster.

Study results and caveats: Some TCR beta chains (164 of them) were listed as cytomegalovirus-associated. Researchers reported that three CMV-associated chains were confirmed in vitro as CMV antigen-specific.

The CDR3 sequence is 17 residues long. The germline V gene has CDR1 SGHNT and CDR2 YYREEE (reference sequence). Trimming took off 2 bases at V and 2 bases at J, with 17 bases between the two ends. Sequenced material: PBMCs. The clonotype was recovered from a male donor in good health and CMV-seropositive. The chain recombines TRBV5-4 with TRBJ2-1, with a weak D call TRBD2 (7 bases). The CDR3 spells CASSLAVGGGTYNEQFF. The CDR3 DNA follows: TGTGCCAGCAGCTTAGCGGTAGGGGGGGGGACCTACAATGAGCAGTTCTTC.